The 6 T cell receptor beta chains reported below all come from one sample, sequenced in a study of T cells after posttransplantation cyclophosphamide. Treatment was busulfan-fludarabine conditioning, a marrow graft, and cyclophosphamide on days +3 and +4. The assay was immunoSEQ multiplex PCR, and TCRdb's table has in-frame clones only and misses some. The sample contains 2,700 or so clones, around 70% of which appear only once. Sequences were derived from PBMCs, sampled 30 days after allogeneic stem cell transplant with posttransplant cyclophosphamide. The source is a female patient aged 45-65 years who received an allogeneic stem cell transplant from a related donor, was CMV-positive, and had no GVHD. Some T cells may be supplied by the graft donor.

The rearrangement links TRBV28 to TRBJ2-7, with 8 bases matching TRBD2. Germline lookup yields CDR1 MDHEN and CDR2 SYDVKM. The CDR3 sequence is 14 residues long. V was clipped by 1 base and J by 3 bases; unmatched bases: 2. Here the CDR3 DNA reads TGTGCCAGCAGTTTATCGGGACTAGTCTACGAGCAGTACTTC. Protein product: CASSLSGLVYEQYF. The full variable domain, with the rest looked up from reference TRBV28 and TRBJ2-7, is DVKVTQSSRYLVKRTGEKVFLECVQDMDHENMFWYRQDPGLGLRLIYFSYDVKMKEKGDIPEGYSVSREKKERFSLILESASTNQTSMYLCASSLSGLVYEQYFGPGTRLTVT.

The V gene is TRBV4-3, the J gene TRBJ2-5, with TRBD1 matching over 8 bases. Looked up from germline, CDR1 is LGHNA and CDR2 is YSLEER. V was pared by 0 bases and J by 5 bases, with 8 bases of the junction left unmatched. The length of the CDR3 is 16 residues. Here the CDR3 reads CASSQEQGDIRETQYF. The CDR3, as DNA: TGCGCCAGCAGCCAAGAACAGGGGGATATCCGCGAGACCCAGTACTTC.

This clone has only one observation. The same CDR3 also results from other DNA sequences found in this sample. This chain connects TRBV7-9 to TRBJ2-1; 10 positions match TRBD2. Germline V gives CDR1 SEHNR, CDR2 FQNEAQ (reference sequence). The junction had 7 bases not matched to a gene; V was cut back by 4 bases and J by 7 bases. This CDR3 spans 15 amino acids. In nucleotides, the CDR3 is TGTGCCAGCAGCTCAGCGGGAGGGCCGGGGAATGAGCAGTTCTTC. It is translated as CASSSAGGPGNEQFF.

The chain combines TRBV7-3 with TRBJ2-2, with D hard to call. The germline gives CDR1 SGHTA, CDR2 FQGTGA. Trimming cost V 3 bases and J 5 bases, with 7 bases left between them. CDR3 length: 13 residues. CDR3 DNA: TGTGCCAGCAGCTTTATGAGGACCGGGGAGCTGTTTTTT. Translating it yields CASSFMRTGELFF.

V is TRBV6-5 and J is TRBJ2-3; 11 nucleotides align to TRBD2. Per the germline V gene, CDR1 is MNHEY and CDR2 is SVGAGI. V gave up 3 bases and J gave up 1 base; unmatched junction bases: 3. CDR3 length: 16 amino acids. This CDR3 is CASSYRSGGGTDTQYF. CDR3 coding DNA: TGTGCCAGCAGTTATCGTAGCGGGGGGGGCACAGATACGCAGTATTTT.

The rearrangement uses TRBV28 and TRBJ2-1; TRBD2 agrees at 11 bases. Losses at the gene ends were 9 bases for V and 4 bases for J; bases not matched to a gene: 5. This CDR3 has 14 amino acids. Germline CDR1 reads MDHEN; CDR2 reads SYDVKM. As DNA, the CDR3 is TGTGCCAGTCACATAGCGGGAGGGTACAATGAGCAGTTCTTC. The encoded protein is CASHIAGGYNEQFF.